This passage covers 15 T cell receptor beta chains from one sample sequenced in a study of T cell responses to AZD1222 COVID-19 vaccine. Clones were read by immunoSEQ multiplex PCR, and TCRdb kept only the in-frame ones, dropping some. The sample lists roughly 150,000 clones, 90% occurring once. Sequenced material: peripheral blood, taken 28 days after the second AZD1222 dose. These receptors came from an adult who received the AZD1222 COVID-19 vaccine.

J is TRBJ2-7 and V is TRBV29-1; D might be TRBD1 (6 bases). Trimming took 5 bases from V and 2 from J, leaving 19 bases between them. The CDR3 spans 15 residues. The germline gives CDR1 SQVTM, CDR2 ANQGSEA. The CDR3 nucleotides are TGCAGCGTTCAGGGGTCTGGGGTATTTACCTACGAGCAGTACTTC. Translated, it gives CSVQGSGVFTYEQYF.

With regard to this clone: This specimen includes other DNA sequences encoding the same CDR3. V gene TRBV5-1 combines with J gene TRBJ1-2; D gene uncertain. The CDR3 covers 13 residues. V lost 0 bases to trimming and J lost 2 bases, with 5 bases between them. CDR1 and CDR2 from the germline V gene are SGHRS and YFSETQ. The CDR3 coding sequence is TGCGCCAGCAGCTTGGGAGGGAACTATGGCTACACCTTC. It translates to CASSLGGNYGYTF.

The chain uses TRBV30 and TRBJ2-4, with 8 bases identical to TRBD1. The CDR3 has 15 residues. Germline V CDR1 and CDR2: GTSNPN, SVGIG (reference sequence). Trimming removed 3 bases from V and 5 bases from J; junction bases left unmatched: 9. The CDR3 nucleotides read TGTGCCTGGAGAAGACAGGGGTATTTTGAAAACATTCAGTACTTC. It is translated as CAWRRQGYFENIQYF. Variable domain in full (rest from reference TRBV30 and TRBJ2-4): SQTIHQWPATLVQPVGSPLSLECTVEGTSNPNLYWYRQAAGRGLQLLFYSVGIGQISSEVPQNLSASRPQDRQFILSSKKLLLSDSGFYLCAWRRQGYFENIQYFGAGTRLSVL.

The genes are TRBV7-3 and TRBJ1-6; 7 nucleotides align to TRBD1. With V trimmed by 4 bases and J by 10 bases, 7 bases remained unmatched. This CDR3 has 14 amino acids. Germline lookup yields CDR1 SGHTA and CDR2 FQGTGA. Here the CDR3 reads CASSSGQARSPLHF. The CDR3 DNA follows: TGTGCCAGCAGCTCAGGACAGGCGCGATCACCCCTCCACTTT.

The genes are TRBV5-1 and TRBJ2-7, with TRBD2 identical over 8 bases. V dropped 4 bases and J dropped 3; count of bases not matched to a gene: 3. The CDR3 runs 13 residues. The germline CDR1 and CDR2 sequences are SGHRS and YFSETQ. This CDR3 is CASSPSGSYEQYF. CDR3 bases: TGCGCCAGCAGCCCCAGCGGGAGCTACGAGCAGTACTTC.

This clone has only one observation. The chain couples TRBV5-4 to TRBJ2-5; D could derive from TRBD1 or TRBD2 (6 bases each). There are 14 residues in the CDR3. From germline, CDR1 is SGHNT and CDR2 YYREEE (reference sequence). Trimming removed 5 bases from V and 4 bases from J, with 15 bases in between. CDR3 sequence (DNA): TGTGCCAGCAGTGCGCCGGGGGCGGCAGAGACCCAGTACTTC. Its translation is CASSAPGAAETQYF.

This chain joins TRBV19 and TRBJ1-5, with TRBD1 matching over 9 bases. V shed 6 bases, J shed 2 bases, and the junction held 8 bases outside the gene matches. The CDR3 is made up of 16 amino acids. Germline V gives CDR1 LNHDA, CDR2 SQIVND (reference sequence). CDR3 sequence reads: CASSRDRAAGNQPQHF. DNA for the CDR3: TGTGCCAGTAGCAGGGACAGGGCCGCTGGCAATCAGCCCCAGCATTTT.

CDR3 loop: CASSLGTGGTEAFF. CDR3 nucleotides: TGCGCCAGCAGCTTGGGGACAGGGGGCACTGAAGCTTTCTTT. V and J are TRBV5-1 and TRBJ1-1; 10 bases line up with TRBD1. Germline V CDR1 and CDR2: SGHRS, YFSETQ. The J segment lost 4 bases and the V segment lost 0 bases, leaving 0 bases of the junction unmatched. The CDR3 loop spans 14 amino acids.

This clone has only a few counts. Written as DNA, the CDR3 is TGTGCCAGCAGCTTGGGTAGGGACAAGACCCAGTACTTC. As protein: CASSLGRDKTQYF. The chain combines TRBV7-2 with TRBJ2-5; a possible D gene is TRBD1 (6 bases). V dropped 3 bases and J dropped 6 bases, with 11 bases sitting between them. Germline CDR1 reads SGHTA; CDR2 reads FQGNSA. This CDR3 has 13 residues.

J is TRBJ2-4 and V is TRBV7-2; 7 bases map to TRBD1. V lost 2 bases, J lost 8 bases, and 15 bases stayed unmatched. Germline V gives CDR1 SGHTA, CDR2 FQGNSA. This CDR3 region has 17 residues. Here the CDR3 DNA reads TGTGCCAGCAGCTTACGAGGGCCAGGGGGTAGGGTTGACATTCAGTACTTC. It codes for CASSLRGPGGRVDIQYF.

The CDR3 DNA reads TGTGCCAGTAGTATTGGCAGACCTTCCTACGAGCAGTACTTC. Protein product: CASSIGRPSYEQYF. The V call is TRBV19, the J call TRBJ2-7; no definite D call. Germline CDR1 is LNHDA and CDR2 is SQIVND (reference sequence). Trimming pared 3 bases from V and 1 base from J, leaving 10 bases between. The CDR3 runs to 14 residues.

V and J are TRBV20-1 and TRBJ1-5; D is unclear. V lost 3 bases, J lost 5 bases, and 11 bases lay in between. In germline, CDR1 is DFQATT, CDR2 SNEGSKA (reference sequence). The CDR3 contains 13 residues. CDR3 sequence: CSASFGGDQPQHF. The CDR3 coding sequence is TGCAGTGCTAGTTTTGGCGGGGATCAGCCCCAGCATTTT.

The chain recombines TRBV5-4 with TRBJ1-1; no reliable D call. V was shortened by 4 bases and J by 6 bases, with 13 bases between the two germline ends. Germline CDR1 and CDR2: SGHNT and YYREEE (reference sequence). There are 13 residues in the CDR3. CDR3 bases: TGTGCCAGCAGCGGCGGAGGATCCGCTGAAGCTTTCTTT. This translates into CASSGGGSAEAFF.

The genes are TRBV7-2 and TRBJ2-1; perhaps TRBD2 as D (6 bases). This CDR3 has 14 amino acids. Trimming cost V 5 bases and J 7 bases, with 15 bases left between them. Germline V gene data show CDR1 as SGHTA and CDR2 as FQGNSA. The chain's CDR3 is CASSTQSSGNEQFF. CDR3 DNA sequence: TGTGCCAGCAGCACCCAGAGTAGCGGAAATGAGCAGTTCTTC.

A single count supports this clone. The chain has TRBV5-1 and TRBJ2-3, with D uncertain. The germline CDR1 and CDR2 sequences are SGHRS and YFSETQ. V was pared by 4 bases and J by 2 bases, with 8 bases between. The CDR3 extends over 13 amino acids. The CDR3 nucleotides read TGCGCCAGCAGCCTCGGGTCCACAGATACGCAGTATTTT. This translates into CASSLGSTDTQYF.